One T cell receptor beta chain is described in this entry. V dropped 0 bases and J dropped 2 bases, with 11 bases sitting between them. Germline V gene sequence: CDR1 LGHDT, CDR2 YNNKEL (reference sequence). CDR3 length: 15 amino acids. Per the original data handling: Cell counts per sample came from amplifying reference gene primers. Libraries were prepared by immunoSEQ multiplex PCR; TCRdb keeps only in-frame clonotypes and omits some of them. From that table come the V and J calls and clone size; the DNA was used to work out D and trimming. Found here are about 89,000 clones, about 83% of them singletons; the top ten hold approximately 51%. The source of the sample is a study of blood T cell repertoires in COVID-19. Study at large: Samples representing acute and convalescent COVID-19 were sourced from the United States, Italy and Spain. Sources were T cells, B-cell-depleted T cells, or PBMCs; the material itself was cDNA or gDNA.

The clonotype originates from a human donor in a cohort sampled during active COVID-19. Sequencing used peripheral blood. V gene TRBV3-1 (or the pseudogene TRBV3-2) combines with J gene TRBJ2-7; D call uncertain. The DNA of the CDR3 is TGTGCCAGCAGCCAAGATGAGACTTTTGCCTACGAGCAGTACTTC. Encoded protein: CASSQDETFAYEQYF.